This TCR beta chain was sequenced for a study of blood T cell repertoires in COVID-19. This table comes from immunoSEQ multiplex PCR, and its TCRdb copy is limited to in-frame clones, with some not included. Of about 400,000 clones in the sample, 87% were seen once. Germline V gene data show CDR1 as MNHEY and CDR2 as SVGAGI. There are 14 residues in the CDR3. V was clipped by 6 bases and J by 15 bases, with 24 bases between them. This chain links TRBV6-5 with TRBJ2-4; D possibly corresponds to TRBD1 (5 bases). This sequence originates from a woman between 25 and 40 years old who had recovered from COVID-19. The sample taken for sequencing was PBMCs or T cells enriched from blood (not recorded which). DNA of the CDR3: TGTGCCAGCAGCCCCGCCCCAGGGTCCGTTTTTAGGTACTTC. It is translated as CASSPAPGSVFRYF.